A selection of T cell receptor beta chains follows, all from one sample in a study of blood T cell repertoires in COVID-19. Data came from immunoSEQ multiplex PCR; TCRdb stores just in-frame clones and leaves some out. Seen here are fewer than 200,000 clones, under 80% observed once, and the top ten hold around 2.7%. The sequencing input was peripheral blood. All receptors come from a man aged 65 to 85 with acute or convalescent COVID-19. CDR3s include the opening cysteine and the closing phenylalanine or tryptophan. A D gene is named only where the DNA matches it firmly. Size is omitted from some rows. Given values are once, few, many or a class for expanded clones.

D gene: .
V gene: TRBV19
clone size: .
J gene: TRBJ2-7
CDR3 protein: CASSIDRQGPYEQYF
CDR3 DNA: TGTGCCAGTAGTATAGATCGCCAGGGGCCCTACGAGCAGTACTTC

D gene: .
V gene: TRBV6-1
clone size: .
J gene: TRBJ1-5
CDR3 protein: CASSEALSGDQPQHF
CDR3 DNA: TGTGCCAGCAGTGAAGCGTTGTCAGGGGATCAGCCCCAGCATTTT

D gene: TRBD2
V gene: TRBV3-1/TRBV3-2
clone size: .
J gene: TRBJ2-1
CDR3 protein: CASSQERGGRVATALNEQFF
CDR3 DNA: TGTGCCAGCAGCCAAGAGCGGGGGGGCCGGGTTGCCACGGCTCTCAATGAGCAGTTCTTC

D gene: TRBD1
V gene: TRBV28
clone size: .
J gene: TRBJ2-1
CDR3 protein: CASSRDREFNEQFF
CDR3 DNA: TGTGCCAGCAGTCGGGACAGGGAGTTCAATGAGCAGTTCTTC

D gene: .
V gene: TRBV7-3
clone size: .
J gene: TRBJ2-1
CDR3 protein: CASSQGGLVDNEQFF
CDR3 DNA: TGTGCCAGCAGCCAGGGGGGACTAGTAGACAATGAGCAGTTCTTC

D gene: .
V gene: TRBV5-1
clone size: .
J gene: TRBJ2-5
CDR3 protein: CASSSDRRQETQYF
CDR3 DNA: TGCGCCAGCAGCTCTGACAGGAGACAAGAGACCCAGTACTTC

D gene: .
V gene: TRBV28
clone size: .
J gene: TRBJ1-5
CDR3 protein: CASSLDRSYSNQPQHF
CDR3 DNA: TGTGCCAGCAGTTTAGACAGAAGCTATAGCAATCAGCCCCAGCATTTT

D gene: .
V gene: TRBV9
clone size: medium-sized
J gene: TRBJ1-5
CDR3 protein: CASSVSWGERPQHF
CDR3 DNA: TGTGCCAGCAGCGTCTCCTGGGGCGAGAGGCCCCAGCATTTT

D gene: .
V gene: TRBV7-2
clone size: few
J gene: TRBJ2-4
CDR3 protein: CASSLFSVGGDIQYF
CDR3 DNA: TGTGCCAGCAGCTTATTTTCTGTGGGAGGAGACATTCAGTACTTC

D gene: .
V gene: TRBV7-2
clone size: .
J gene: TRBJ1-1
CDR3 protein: CASSLVGRNTEAFF
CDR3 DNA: TGTGCCAGCAGCTTAGTTGGCCGAAACACTGAAGCTTTCTTT

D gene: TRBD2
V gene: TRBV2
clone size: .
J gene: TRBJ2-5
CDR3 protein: CASSVAKRGETQYF
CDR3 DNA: TGTGCCAGCAGTGTGGCCAAGCGGGGAGAGACCCAGTACTTC

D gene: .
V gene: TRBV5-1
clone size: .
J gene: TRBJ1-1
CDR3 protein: CASSPTATRYGNTEAFF
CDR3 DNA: TGCGCCAGCAGCCCGACGGCCACGCGGTACGGGAACACTGAAGCTTTCTTT

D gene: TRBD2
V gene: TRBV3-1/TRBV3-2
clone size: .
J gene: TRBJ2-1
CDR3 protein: CASTQASGTYNEQFF
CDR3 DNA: TGTGCCAGCACCCAGGCTAGCGGGACCTACAATGAGCAGTTCTTC

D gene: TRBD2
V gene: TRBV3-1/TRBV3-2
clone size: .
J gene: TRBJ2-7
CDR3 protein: CASSPRGGSEQYF
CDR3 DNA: TGTGCCAGCAGCCCACGGGGGGGCAGTGAGCAGTACTTC

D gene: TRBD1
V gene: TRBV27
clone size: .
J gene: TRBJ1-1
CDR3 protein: CASSTQGRGQTEAFF
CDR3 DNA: TGTGCCAGCAGCACCCAGGGCAGGGGGCAGACTGAAGCTTTCTTT

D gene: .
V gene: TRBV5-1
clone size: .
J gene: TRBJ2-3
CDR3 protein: CASSLVASSTDTQYF
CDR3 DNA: TGCGCCAGCAGCTTGGTAGCCTCCAGCACAGATACGCAGTATTTT

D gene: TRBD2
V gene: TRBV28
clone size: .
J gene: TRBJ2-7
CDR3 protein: CASSLQRLAGGSYEQYF
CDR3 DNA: TGTGCCAGCAGTTTACAGAGACTAGCGGGAGGTTCCTACGAGCAGTACTTC

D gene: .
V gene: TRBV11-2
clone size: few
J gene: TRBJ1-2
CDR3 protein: CASSPDYGYTF
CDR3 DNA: TGTGCCAGCAGCCCAGACTATGGCTACACCTTC

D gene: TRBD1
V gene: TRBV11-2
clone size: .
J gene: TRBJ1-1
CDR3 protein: CASSLTGGARTEAFF
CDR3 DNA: TGTGCCAGCAGCCTCACAGGGGGCGCGAGGACTGAAGCTTTCTTT

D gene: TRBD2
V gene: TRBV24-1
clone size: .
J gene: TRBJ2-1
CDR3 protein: CATSDPYPQAGGVNEQFF
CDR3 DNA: TGTGCCACCAGTGATCCTTACCCCCAAGCGGGAGGCGTTAATGAGCAGTTCTTC

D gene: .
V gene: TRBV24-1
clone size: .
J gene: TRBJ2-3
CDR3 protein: CATSDSGSRAVVADTQYF
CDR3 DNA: TGTGCCACCAGTGATTCAGGCAGCCGTGCAGTAGTTGCAGATACGCAGTATTTT

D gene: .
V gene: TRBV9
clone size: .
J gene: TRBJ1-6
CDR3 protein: CASSRTASPLHF
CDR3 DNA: TGTGCCAGCAGCCGGACAGCATCACCCCTCCACTTT

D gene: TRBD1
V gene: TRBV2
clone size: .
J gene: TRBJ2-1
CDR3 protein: CASSEAGGQGVNEQFF
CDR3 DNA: TGTGCCAGCAGTGAAGCGGGGGGACAGGGTGTAAATGAGCAGTTCTTC

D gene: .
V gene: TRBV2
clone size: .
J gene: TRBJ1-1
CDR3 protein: CATLGSRNTEAFF
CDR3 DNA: TGTGCCACTCTGGGTTCTAGGAACACTGAAGCTTTCTTT

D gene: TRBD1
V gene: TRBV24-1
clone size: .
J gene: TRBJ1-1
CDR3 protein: CATSDRTGPSTEAFF
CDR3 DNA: TGTGCCACCAGTGATAGGACAGGCCCGAGCACTGAAGCTTTCTTT

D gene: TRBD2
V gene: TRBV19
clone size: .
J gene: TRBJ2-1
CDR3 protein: CASAPTSEPSNEQFF
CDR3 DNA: TGTGCCAGCGCCCCCACTAGCGAACCGTCCAATGAGCAGTTCTTC

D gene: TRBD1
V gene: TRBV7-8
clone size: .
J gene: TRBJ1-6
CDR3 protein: CASSGVTTGERNSPLHF
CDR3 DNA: TGTGCCAGCAGCGGAGTGACGACAGGGGAAAGAAATTCACCCCTCCACTTT

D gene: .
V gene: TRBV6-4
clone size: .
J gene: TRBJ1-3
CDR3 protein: CASTGGGNTIYF
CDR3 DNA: TGTGCCAGCACGGGGGGCGGAAACACCATATATTTT

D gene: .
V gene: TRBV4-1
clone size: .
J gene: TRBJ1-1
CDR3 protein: CASSQDSLRTEAFF
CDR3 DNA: TGCGCCAGCAGCCAGGACAGTCTCCGCACTGAAGCTTTCTTT

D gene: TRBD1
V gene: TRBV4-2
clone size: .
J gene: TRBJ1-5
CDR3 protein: CASSQSWDREYSNQPQHF
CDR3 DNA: TGTGCCAGCAGCCAGTCCTGGGACAGGGAGTATAGCAATCAGCCCCAGCATTTT

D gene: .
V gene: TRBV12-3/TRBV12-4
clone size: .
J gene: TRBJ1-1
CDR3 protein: CASSLVLGEAFF
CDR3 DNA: TGTGCCAGCAGTTTAGTACTAGGAGAAGCTTTCTTT

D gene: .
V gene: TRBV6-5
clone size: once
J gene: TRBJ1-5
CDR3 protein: CASRPWGDSNQPQHF
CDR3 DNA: TGTGCCAGCAGGCCATGGGGGGATAGCAATCAGCCCCAGCATTTT

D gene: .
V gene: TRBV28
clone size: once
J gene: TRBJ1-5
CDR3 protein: CASSLSGAGQPQHF
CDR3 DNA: TGTGCCAGCAGTTTGTCAGGGGCAGGTCAGCCCCAGCATTTT

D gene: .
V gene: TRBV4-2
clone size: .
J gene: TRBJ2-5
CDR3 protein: CASSHTSQTETQYF
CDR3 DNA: TGTGCCAGCAGCCACACATCCCAAACAGAGACCCAGTACTTC

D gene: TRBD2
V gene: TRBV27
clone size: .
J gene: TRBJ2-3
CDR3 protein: CASSFRAGGARWTDTQYF
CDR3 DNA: TGTGCCAGCAGTTTTCGGGCGGGAGGGGCACGTTGGACAGATACGCAGTATTTT

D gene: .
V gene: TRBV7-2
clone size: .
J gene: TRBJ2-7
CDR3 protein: CASSPRKARDEQYF
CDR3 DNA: TGTGCCAGCAGCCCTCGCAAGGCCCGGGACGAGCAGTACTTC

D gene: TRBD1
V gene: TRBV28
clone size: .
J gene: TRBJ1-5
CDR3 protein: CASSLQGEPQHF
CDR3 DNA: TGTGCCAGCAGTTTGCAGGGGGAGCCCCAGCATTTT

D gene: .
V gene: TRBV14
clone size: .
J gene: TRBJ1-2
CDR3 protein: CASSQPDGLYGYTF
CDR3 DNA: TGTGCCAGCAGCCAACCAGACGGACTCTATGGCTACACCTTC

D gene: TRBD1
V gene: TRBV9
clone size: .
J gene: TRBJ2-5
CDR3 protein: CASSRTGGKTGKETQYF
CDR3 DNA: TGTGCCAGCAGCCGGACAGGGGGTAAGACCGGAAAAGAGACCCAGTACTTC

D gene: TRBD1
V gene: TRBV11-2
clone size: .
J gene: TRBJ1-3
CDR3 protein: CASSLGVGTGTPSGNTIYF
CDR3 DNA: TGTGCCAGCAGCTTAGGGGTCGGGACAGGGACCCCCTCTGGAAACACCATATATTTT

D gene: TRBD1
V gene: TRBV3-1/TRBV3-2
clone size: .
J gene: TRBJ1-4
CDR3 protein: CASSQRQGQGEKLFF
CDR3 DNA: TGTGCCAGCAGCCAACGACAGGGCCAGGGAGAAAAACTGTTTTTT

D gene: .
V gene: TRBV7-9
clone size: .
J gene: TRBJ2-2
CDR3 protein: CASSLDAGSNTGELFF
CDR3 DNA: TGTGCCAGCAGCTTAGATGCGGGATCGAACACCGGGGAGCTGTTTTTT

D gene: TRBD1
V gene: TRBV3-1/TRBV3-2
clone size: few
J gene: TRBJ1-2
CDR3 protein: CASSRTGTEPYGYTF
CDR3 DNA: TGTGCCAGCAGCCGCACTGGGACAGAACCCTATGGCTACACCTTC

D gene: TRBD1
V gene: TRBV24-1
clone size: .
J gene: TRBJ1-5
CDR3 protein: CATSGTGNNQPQHF
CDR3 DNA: TGTGCCACCAGTGGGACAGGGAACAATCAGCCCCAGCATTTT

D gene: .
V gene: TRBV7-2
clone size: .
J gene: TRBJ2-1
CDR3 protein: CASSFRLVNDHEQFF
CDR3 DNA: TGTGCCAGCAGCTTCCGACTAGTTAATGATCATGAGCAGTTCTTC

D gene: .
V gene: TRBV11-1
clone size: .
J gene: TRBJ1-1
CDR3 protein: CASSFRDNVNTEAFF
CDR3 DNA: TGTGCCAGCAGCTTCCGGGACAACGTGAACACTGAAGCTTTCTTT

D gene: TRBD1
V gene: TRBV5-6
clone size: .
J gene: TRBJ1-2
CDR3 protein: CASSPAGGPAGYTF
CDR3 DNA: TGTGCCAGCAGCCCGGCAGGGGGCCCGGCTGGCTACACCTTC

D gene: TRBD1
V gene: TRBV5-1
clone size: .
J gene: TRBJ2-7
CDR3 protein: CASSPRDRGGEQYF
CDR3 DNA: TGCGCCAGCAGCCCCCGGGACAGGGGTGGCGAGCAGTACTTC

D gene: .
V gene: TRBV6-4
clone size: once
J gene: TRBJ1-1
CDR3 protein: CASSFSPGAEAFF
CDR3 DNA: TGTGCCAGCAGTTTCAGCCCGGGGGCTGAAGCTTTCTTT

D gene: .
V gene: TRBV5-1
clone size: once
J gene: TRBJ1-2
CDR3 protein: CASSLFPNYGYTF
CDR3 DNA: TGCGCCAGCAGCTTGTTTCCGAACTATGGCTACACCTTC

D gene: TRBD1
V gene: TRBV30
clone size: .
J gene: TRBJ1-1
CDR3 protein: CAWSLPGQGYLDTEAFF
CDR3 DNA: TGTGCCTGGAGTTTACCGGGACAGGGGTATCTAGACACTGAAGCTTTCTTT